This T cell receptor beta chain stems from a study of beta chain features in type 1 diabetes. The whole isolated RNA underwent reverse transcription, so sequencing captured expressed TCRB transcripts. Produced via immunoSEQ multiplex PCR; TCRdb's table is partial and in-frame only. The sample lists about 620,000 clones, about 16% occurring once. The origin of this receptor is a man aged 18 to 29 in good health. Material for sequencing was naive CD4+ T cells from blood.

CDR3 amino acids: CASSDLAEYNEQFF. The CDR3 nucleotides read TGTGCCAGCAGTGATCTAGCGGAGTACAATGAGCAGTTCTTC. The chain has TRBV25-1 and TRBJ2-1; 7 bases line up with TRBD2. Germline CDR1 is MGHDK and CDR2 is SYGVNS. V gave up 3 bases and J gave up 4 bases; unmatched junction bases: 3. This CDR3 has 14 amino acids.